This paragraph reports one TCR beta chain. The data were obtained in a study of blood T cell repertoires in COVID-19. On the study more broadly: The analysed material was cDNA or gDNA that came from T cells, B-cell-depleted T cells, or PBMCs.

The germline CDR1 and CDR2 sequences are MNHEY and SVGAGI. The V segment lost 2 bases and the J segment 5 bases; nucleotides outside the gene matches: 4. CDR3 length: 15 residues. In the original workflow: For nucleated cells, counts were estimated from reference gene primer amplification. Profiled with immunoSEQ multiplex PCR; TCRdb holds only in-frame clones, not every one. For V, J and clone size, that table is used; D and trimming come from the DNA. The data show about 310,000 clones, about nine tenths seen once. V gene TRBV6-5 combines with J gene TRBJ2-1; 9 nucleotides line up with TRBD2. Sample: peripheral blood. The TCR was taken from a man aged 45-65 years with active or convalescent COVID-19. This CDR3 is CASSYGASGNNEQFF. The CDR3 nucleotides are TGTGCCAGCAGTTACGGGGCTAGCGGGAACAATGAGCAGTTCTTC.